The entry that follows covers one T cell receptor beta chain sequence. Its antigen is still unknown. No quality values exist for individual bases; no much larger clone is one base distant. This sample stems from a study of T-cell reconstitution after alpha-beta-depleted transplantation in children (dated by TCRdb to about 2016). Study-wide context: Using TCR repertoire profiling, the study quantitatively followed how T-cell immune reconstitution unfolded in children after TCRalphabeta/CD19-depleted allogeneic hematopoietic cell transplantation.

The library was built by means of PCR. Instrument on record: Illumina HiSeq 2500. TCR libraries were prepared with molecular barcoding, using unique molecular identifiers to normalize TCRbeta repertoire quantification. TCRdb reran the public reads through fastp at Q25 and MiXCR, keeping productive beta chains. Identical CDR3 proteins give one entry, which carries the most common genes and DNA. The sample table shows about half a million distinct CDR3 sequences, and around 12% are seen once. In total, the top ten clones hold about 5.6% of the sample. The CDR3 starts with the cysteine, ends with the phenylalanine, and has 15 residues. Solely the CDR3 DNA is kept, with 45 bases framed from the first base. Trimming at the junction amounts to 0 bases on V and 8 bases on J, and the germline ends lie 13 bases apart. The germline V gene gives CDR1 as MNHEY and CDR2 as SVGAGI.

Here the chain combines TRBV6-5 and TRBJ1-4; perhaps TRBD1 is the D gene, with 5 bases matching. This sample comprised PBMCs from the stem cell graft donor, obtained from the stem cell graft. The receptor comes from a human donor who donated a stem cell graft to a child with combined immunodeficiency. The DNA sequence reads TGTGCCAGCAGTTACTCGATTCAGGGACGCGAAAAACTGTTTTTT. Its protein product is CASSYSIQGREKLFF.